This T cell receptor (beta chain) comes out of a study of identical twins. TCRdb re-analysed the 5' RACE reads in MiXCR, keeping a single row per CDR3 protein. The data hold roughly 1,500,000 distinct CDR3 sequences, with under 35% observed a single time. Germline CDR1 MNHNY, CDR2 SVGAGI (reference sequence). CDR3 length equals 16 residues. With V trimmed by 0 bases and J by 5 bases, 6 bases remained unmatched. The clonotype originates from a newborn girl in good health. V and J are TRBV6-6 and TRBJ2-1; the match to TRBD2 covers 8 bases. The sequencing sample was made of cord blood. The CDR3 region is CASSYSRVAGHNEQFF. CDR3 sequence (DNA): TGTGCCAGCAGTTACTCGAGGGTAGCGGGACACAATGAGCAGTTCTTC.